A single TCR beta chain is shown here with its context. This clonotype was counted a few times. The antigen it recognizes is unknown. Within one base of it there is no much larger clone, and no base qualities were kept. Germline trimming amounts to 0 bases on V and 8 bases on J, with 10 as the count of junction bases outside the gene matches. The germline V gene gives CDR1 as SGHDT and CDR2 as YYEEEE. Inclusive of the bounding cysteine and phenylalanine, the CDR3 is 17 residues long. The sequence is cut down to CDR3 DNA, 51 bases in frame from base 1. This sample is drawn from a study of response to subunit inactivated influenza vaccine (dated by TCRdb to 2016 to 2018). As for the study more broadly: Deep quantitative T cell receptor repertoire profiling was used in the study to track responses to a trivalent subunit inactivated influenza vaccine.

General study outcomes and caveats: The authors suggested that each seasonal influenza vaccination may recruit only a limited number of new T cells.

Preparation of the library involved RT-PCR. These reads were obtained on an Illumina HiSeq 2500. The public sequencing data were trimmed at Q25 with fastp and processed into clonotypes with MiXCR by TCRdb, which kept only in-frame beta chains. Identical CDR3 proteins give one entry, which carries the most common genes and DNA. A total of 500,000 to 600,000 distinct CDR3 sequences appear in this sample, 16% of them only once. The ten largest clones take up 3% of the sample. The chain is assembled from TRBV5-6 and TRBJ2-1; 11 bases in the junction line up with TRBD2. The clonotype comes from a man between 50 and 69 years old who received an inactivated influenza vaccine. Donor details come from another sample of the same person, matched by shared clones. This specimen consisted of CD4+ T cells sorted from PBMCs, obtained 23 to 25 months after vaccination. The CDR3 reads CASSLVTSGIKGHEQFF. The base sequence is TGTGCCAGCAGCTTGGTGACTAGCGGGATCAAGGGACATGAGCAGTTCTTC.